This TCR beta chain was captured in a study of cytomegalovirus exposure and HLA in healthy donors. Study-wide results and caveats: Sequencing had likely introduced a cluster of highly shared sequence variants as an artifact.

Healthy donors of bone marrow made up the group. The PCR used 60 Vbeta and 13 Jbeta primers. TCRdb's copy holds only in-frame clones and misses some; the assay was immunoSEQ multiplex PCR. The sample shows roughly 100,000 clones, under 85% of them seen only once. In regard to this clone: As yet, its antigen is unknown.

Looked up from germline, CDR1 is SGHTA and CDR2 is FQGNSA. V was pared by 1 base and J by 1 base, with 4 bases between. The CDR3 has 13 amino acids. What was sequenced was PBMCs. The receptor comes from a man between 25 and 39 years old in good health and CMV-seronegative. The chain joins TRBV7-2 to TRBJ1-2; D remains unclear. Written as DNA, the CDR3 is TGTGCCAGCAGCTTAGATCTTAACTATGGCTACACCTTC. As protein: CASSLDLNYGYTF.